This T cell receptor (beta chain) originates from a study of blood T cell repertoires in COVID-19. Study details: Sites in the United States, Italy and Spain provided acute and convalescent COVID-19 samples. PBMCs, B-cell-depleted T cells, or T cells were the source of the cDNA or gDNA that made up the material.

TCRdb's table, derived via immunoSEQ multiplex PCR, lists solely in-frame clones and lacks some. The data show fewer than 75,000 clones, about 91% seen once. The CDR3 runs to 14 residues. Trimming left V 5 bases short and J 3 bases short, with 13 bases between. Germline V gene sequence: CDR1 SQVTM, CDR2 ANQGSEA. This TCR came from a man older than 75 with acute or convalescent COVID-19. V is TRBV29-1 and J is TRBJ2-2; no clear D. Sequencing input: peripheral blood. The CDR3 loop is CSVMVTRDTGELFF. CDR3 sequence (DNA): TGCAGCGTTATGGTTACTCGTGACACCGGGGAGCTGTTTTTT.